Listed below are T cell receptor beta chains from one sample, sequenced in a study of blood T cell repertoires in COVID-19. Profiling relied on immunoSEQ multiplex PCR, and the TCRdb table lists in-frame clones only, not all of them. The sample holds 100,000 to 150,000 clones; over 75% are singletons and the top ten take roughly 10%. The sequencing input was peripheral blood. Every receptor here comes from a man in his sixties with acute or convalescent COVID-19. CDR3s include the opening cysteine and the closing phenylalanine or tryptophan. Fields, in order: V gene, CDR3 length, D gene, clone size, J gene, CDR3 DNA, CDR3 protein. The D gene is left open where the match is weak. The size field is filled for only some rows; it gives once, few, many or a size class.

V gene: TRBV28
CDR3 length: 15
D gene: TRBD2
clone size: -
J gene: TRBJ2-1
CDR3 DNA: TGTGCCAGCAGTACTCCGGGACTAGCAGGAAATGAGCAGTTCTTC
CDR3 protein: CASSTPGLAGNEQFF

V gene: TRBV2
CDR3 length: 14
D gene: TRBD1
clone size: few
J gene: TRBJ1-1
CDR3 DNA: TGTGCCAGCAGTGACCGGACAGGTCACACTGAAGCTTTCTTT
CDR3 protein: CASSDRTGHTEAFF

V gene: TRBV3-1/TRBV3-2
CDR3 length: 13
D gene: -
clone size: once
J gene: TRBJ1-2
CDR3 DNA: TGTGCCAGCAGCCATTCTCAGAACTATGGCTACACCTTC
CDR3 protein: CASSHSQNYGYTF

V gene: TRBV28
CDR3 length: 15
D gene: -
clone size: -
J gene: TRBJ1-1
CDR3 DNA: TGTGCCAGCAGTTTGCTCGACAGTGTGAACACTGAAGCTTTCTTT
CDR3 protein: CASSLLDSVNTEAFF

V gene: TRBV6-5
CDR3 length: 15
D gene: -
clone size: few
J gene: TRBJ1-5
CDR3 DNA: TGTGCCAGCACGAGTGGGGGGTGGAGCAATCAGCCCCAGCATTTT
CDR3 protein: CASTSGGWSNQPQHF

V gene: TRBV24-1
CDR3 length: 17
D gene: TRBD1
clone size: -
J gene: TRBJ1-2
CDR3 DNA: TGTGCCACCAGTGACGATACTCGGGACAGGGGAACCTATGGCTACACCTTC
CDR3 protein: CATSDDTRDRGTYGYTF

V gene: TRBV21-1
CDR3 length: 15
D gene: -
clone size: -
J gene: TRBJ1-5
CDR3 DNA: TGTGCCAGCAGCAACCCAGGGGGAGGTAATCAGCCCCAGCATTTT
CDR3 protein: CASSNPGGGNQPQHF

V gene: TRBV5-5
CDR3 length: 15
D gene: TRBD2
clone size: -
J gene: TRBJ2-1
CDR3 DNA: TGTGCCAGCAGCCGTCTAGCGGGAGTAGACAATGAGCAGTTCTTC
CDR3 protein: CASSRLAGVDNEQFF

V gene: TRBV5-6
CDR3 length: 12
D gene: -
clone size: -
J gene: TRBJ1-2
CDR3 DNA: TGTGCCAGCAGCTTCGGGGACTATGGCTACACCTTC
CDR3 protein: CASSFGDYGYTF

V gene: TRBV19
CDR3 length: 14
D gene: -
clone size: -
J gene: TRBJ1-3
CDR3 DNA: TGTGCCAGTAGTACCCGGACACGGGGAAACACCATATATTTT
CDR3 protein: CASSTRTRGNTIYF

V gene: TRBV6-1
CDR3 length: 12
D gene: -
clone size: -
J gene: TRBJ2-7
CDR3 DNA: TGTGCCAGCAGTGAAAGGGGTGGCATGCAGTACTTC
CDR3 protein: CASSERGGMQYF

V gene: TRBV5-1
CDR3 length: 15
D gene: -
clone size: -
J gene: TRBJ1-1
CDR3 DNA: TGCGCCAGCAAACAGTCAGGTTACATGAACACTGAAGCTTTCTTT
CDR3 protein: CASKQSGYMNTEAFF

V gene: TRBV5-1
CDR3 length: 15
D gene: TRBD1
clone size: -
J gene: TRBJ1-6
CDR3 DNA: TGCGCCAGCAGCTTAACGGGGACAGCGAAATCACCCCTCCACTTT
CDR3 protein: CASSLTGTAKSPLHF

V gene: TRBV5-1
CDR3 length: 13
D gene: -
clone size: -
J gene: TRBJ1-1
CDR3 DNA: TGCGCCAGCAGCTTGGGGGGCGGTACTGAAGCTTTCTTT
CDR3 protein: CASSLGGGTEAFF

V gene: TRBV7-3
CDR3 length: 16
D gene: TRBD1
clone size: -
J gene: TRBJ2-1
CDR3 DNA: TGTGCCAGCAGCTTAACTCCGACAGGGGGCTTGAATGAGCAGTTCTTC
CDR3 protein: CASSLTPTGGLNEQFF

V gene: TRBV2
CDR3 length: 15
D gene: -
clone size: -
J gene: TRBJ1-5
CDR3 DNA: TGTGCCAGCAGTCCTCTCAGGTCGGGCAATCAGCCCCAGCATTTT
CDR3 protein: CASSPLRSGNQPQHF

V gene: TRBV5-5
CDR3 length: 15
D gene: -
clone size: -
J gene: TRBJ1-4
CDR3 DNA: TGTGCCAGCAGCTTTCAACAGGGCTTTGACGAAAAACTGTTTTTT
CDR3 protein: CASSFQQGFDEKLFF

V gene: TRBV2
CDR3 length: 13
D gene: -
clone size: -
J gene: TRBJ2-7
CDR3 DNA: TGTGCCAGCAGGACTGACTCCCTCCTTGAGCAGTACTTC
CDR3 protein: CASRTDSLLEQYF

V gene: TRBV5-1
CDR3 length: 16
D gene: -
clone size: -
J gene: TRBJ2-2
CDR3 DNA: TGCGCCAGCAGCATCACAGGGAGACAGAACACCGGGGAGCTGTTTTTT
CDR3 protein: CASSITGRQNTGELFF

V gene: TRBV30
CDR3 length: 15
D gene: -
clone size: -
J gene: TRBJ1-2
CDR3 DNA: TGTGCCTGGACCTCACACCAGGTTTCTAACTATGGCTACACCTTC
CDR3 protein: CAWTSHQVSNYGYTF

V gene: TRBV5-1
CDR3 length: 16
D gene: TRBD1
clone size: -
J gene: TRBJ1-3
CDR3 DNA: TGCGCCAGCAGCCAGAACAGGGGGCAATCTGGAAACACCATATATTTT
CDR3 protein: CASSQNRGQSGNTIYF

V gene: TRBV5-5
CDR3 length: 12
D gene: -
clone size: -
J gene: TRBJ1-6
CDR3 DNA: TGTGCCAGCAGCCCGGGGAATTCACCCCTCCACTTT
CDR3 protein: CASSPGNSPLHF

V gene: TRBV9
CDR3 length: 14
D gene: -
clone size: -
J gene: TRBJ1-4
CDR3 DNA: TGTGCCAGCAGCTCGGGGGTAACTAATGAAAAACTGTTTTTT
CDR3 protein: CASSSGVTNEKLFF

V gene: TRBV30
CDR3 length: 13
D gene: -
clone size: -
J gene: TRBJ1-3
CDR3 DNA: TGTGCCTGGAGTGGCGACAGAAGAAACACCATATATTTT
CDR3 protein: CAWSGDRRNTIYF

V gene: TRBV6-6
CDR3 length: 13
D gene: TRBD1
clone size: -
J gene: TRBJ1-3
CDR3 DNA: TGTGCCAGCAAAGGGACAGGGGGAATGGCCTTATATTTT
CDR3 protein: CASKGTGGMALYF

V gene: TRBV9
CDR3 length: 15
D gene: TRBD1
clone size: -
J gene: TRBJ2-7
CDR3 DNA: TGTGCCAGCAGCGTAAGGGACAGGGGTGGCTACGAGCAGTACTTC
CDR3 protein: CASSVRDRGGYEQYF

V gene: TRBV19
CDR3 length: 15
D gene: TRBD1
clone size: -
J gene: TRBJ1-1
CDR3 DNA: TGTGCCAGTAGTCCCCAGGGTGCAGGGGGGACTGAAGCTTTCTTT
CDR3 protein: CASSPQGAGGTEAFF

V gene: TRBV2
CDR3 length: 12
D gene: -
clone size: -
J gene: TRBJ1-2
CDR3 DNA: TGTGCCAGCACCCAAGAGAGCTATGGCTACACCTTC
CDR3 protein: CASTQESYGYTF

V gene: TRBV10-3
CDR3 length: 14
D gene: TRBD2
clone size: -
J gene: TRBJ2-1
CDR3 DNA: TGTGCCTCCTCGGGACTAGCGGAGGGGAATGAGCAGTTCTTC
CDR3 protein: CASSGLAEGNEQFF

V gene: TRBV28
CDR3 length: 14
D gene: TRBD1
clone size: -
J gene: TRBJ1-4
CDR3 DNA: TGTGCCAGCAGTATACAGGGGCTGCGGGAAAAACTGTTTTTT
CDR3 protein: CASSIQGLREKLFF

V gene: TRBV6-5
CDR3 length: 16
D gene: -
clone size: -
J gene: TRBJ2-5
CDR3 DNA: TGTGCCAGCAGTTACTCGCCCGACCAAGGAGGGGAGACCCAGTACTTC
CDR3 protein: CASSYSPDQGGETQYF

V gene: TRBV5-6
CDR3 length: 13
D gene: TRBD1
clone size: -
J gene: TRBJ2-7
CDR3 DNA: TGTGCCAATTTGAGGGACAGGACCTACGAGCAGTACTTC
CDR3 protein: CANLRDRTYEQYF

V gene: TRBV28
CDR3 length: 14
D gene: -
clone size: -
J gene: TRBJ2-7
CDR3 DNA: TGTGCCAGCAGTTTACGCGGCGGCGTTAAGGAGCAGTACTTC
CDR3 protein: CASSLRGGVKEQYF

V gene: TRBV28
CDR3 length: 14
D gene: TRBD1
clone size: -
J gene: TRBJ2-7
CDR3 DNA: TGTGCCAGCAGTTTGCAACAGGGGCGGAACGAGCAGTACTTC
CDR3 protein: CASSLQQGRNEQYF

V gene: TRBV4-1
CDR3 length: 14
D gene: -
clone size: -
J gene: TRBJ2-2
CDR3 DNA: TGCGCCAGCAGCCGGACTGCGGGCACCGGGGAGCTGTTTTTT
CDR3 protein: CASSRTAGTGELFF

V gene: TRBV4-2
CDR3 length: 16
D gene: TRBD2
clone size: -
J gene: TRBJ2-1
CDR3 DNA: TGTGCCAGCAGCCAAGATGGCAGCGGGAGTATACGTGAGCAGTTCTTC
CDR3 protein: CASSQDGSGSIREQFF

V gene: TRBV5-1
CDR3 length: 15
D gene: -
clone size: -
J gene: TRBJ2-5
CDR3 DNA: TGCGCCAGCAGCTTCGGACAGACGAGCCTCGAGACCCAGTACTTC
CDR3 protein: CASSFGQTSLETQYF

V gene: TRBV18
CDR3 length: 16
D gene: -
clone size: -
J gene: TRBJ1-4
CDR3 DNA: TGTGCCAGCTCAGAGTATGTTGGTACAACTAATGAAAAACTGTTTTTT
CDR3 protein: CASSEYVGTTNEKLFF

V gene: TRBV7-6
CDR3 length: 13
D gene: -
clone size: -
J gene: TRBJ2-7
CDR3 DNA: TGTGCCAGCAGCTTGCCAGGGGGGTCCGAGCAGTACTTC
CDR3 protein: CASSLPGGSEQYF

V gene: TRBV7-8
CDR3 length: 14
D gene: -
clone size: -
J gene: TRBJ1-4
CDR3 DNA: TGTGCCAGCAGCTTTAGTCGAGGAGGGGAAAAACTGTTTTTT
CDR3 protein: CASSFSRGGEKLFF